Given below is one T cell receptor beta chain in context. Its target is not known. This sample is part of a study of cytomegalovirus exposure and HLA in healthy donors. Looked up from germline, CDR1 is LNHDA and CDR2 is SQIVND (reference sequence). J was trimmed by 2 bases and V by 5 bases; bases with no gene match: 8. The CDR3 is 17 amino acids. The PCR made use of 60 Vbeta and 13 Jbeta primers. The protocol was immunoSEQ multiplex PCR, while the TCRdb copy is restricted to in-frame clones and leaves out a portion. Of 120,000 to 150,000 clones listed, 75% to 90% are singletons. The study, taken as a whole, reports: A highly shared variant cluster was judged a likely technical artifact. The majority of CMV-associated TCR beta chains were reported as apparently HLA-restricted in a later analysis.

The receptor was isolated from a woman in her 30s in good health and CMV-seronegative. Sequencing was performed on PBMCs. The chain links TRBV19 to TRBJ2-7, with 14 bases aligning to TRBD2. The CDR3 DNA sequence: TGTGCCAGTAGTCCGGGGACTAGCGGGAGCTTGCCCTACGAGCAGTACTTC. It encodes CASSPGTSGSLPYEQYF.